These T cell receptor beta chains were read from a single sample in a study of sequential checkpoint blockade in melanoma. Clones were sequenced by immunoSEQ multiplex PCR, and TCRdb holds only the in-frame ones, with some missing. The sample lists about 11,000 clones, nearly 80% occurring once. Sequencing used CD8+ T cells sorted from blood (inferred from file names), obtained from a patient given nivolumab and ipilimumab in sequence. The origin of the receptors is a human donor with melanoma. The CDR3 runs from the conserved cysteine through the conserved F or W. Fields, in order: D gene, CDR3 length, clone size, J gene, V gene, CDR3 protein, CDR3 DNA. D genes are given only for firm matches. The size field is filled for only some rows; it gives once, few, many or a size class.

.,17,.,TRBJ1-4,TRBV2,CASSVESPLATNEKLFF,TGTGCCAGCAGTGTAGAGTCCCCACTTGCAACTAATGAAAAACTGTTTTTT
.,14,.,TRBJ1-1,TRBV15,CATVLQGGETEAFF,TGTGCCACCGTACTGCAGGGCGGTGAAACTGAAGCTTTCTTT
.,10,once,TRBJ2-7,TRBV29-1,CSVLAYEQYF,TGCAGCGTTTTAGCCTACGAGCAGTACTTC
TRBD2,15,.,TRBJ2-3,TRBV7-3,CASSSLAVSTDTQYF,TGTGCCAGCAGCTCGCTAGCGGTTAGCACAGATACGCAGTATTTT
.,14,.,TRBJ2-7,TRBV11-3,CASSPEVGGYEQYF,TGTGCCAGCAGCCCCGAGGTGGGGGGATACGAGCAGTACTTC
TRBD2,15,.,TRBJ2-3,TRBV5-6,CASSPRLAGTDTQYF,TGTGCCAGCAGCCCCCGCCTAGCGGGCACAGATACGCAGTATTTT
.,13,.,TRBJ2-1,TRBV6-1,CASHRDSYNEQFF,TGTGCCAGTCACAGGGACTCCTACAATGAGCAGTTCTTC
TRBD1,16,.,TRBJ2-1,TRBV9,CASSVAGTASYNEQFF,TGTGCCAGCAGCGTAGCTGGGACAGCCTCCTACAATGAGCAGTTCTTC
.,15,few,TRBJ1-2,TRBV14,CASSQVSGLGYGYTF,TGTGCCAGCAGCCAAGTGTCAGGGTTGGGCTATGGCTACACCTTC
.,14,.,TRBJ1-1,TRBV28,CASSLNSLNTEAFF,TGTGCCAGCAGTTTGAACAGTTTGAACACTGAAGCTTTCTTT
.,15,.,TRBJ1-5,TRBV6-5,CASSPRGDSNQPQHF,TGTGCCAGCAGCCCCCGAGGTGATAGCAATCAGCCCCAGCATTTT
.,15,.,TRBJ1-1,TRBV7-9,CASSLNAMEAAEAFF,TGTGCCAGCAGCTTAAATGCTATGGAGGCAGCCGAAGCTTTCTTT
TRBD1,14,.,TRBJ1-6,TRBV7-9,CASSSGGLNSPLHF,TGTGCCAGCAGCTCAGGGGGCCTGAATTCACCCCTCCACTTT
.,17,.,TRBJ1-4,TRBV5-1,CASSLDVRTATNEKLFF,TGCGCCAGCAGCTTGGACGTTAGGACTGCAACTAATGAAAAACTGTTTTTT
.,12,.,TRBJ1-2,TRBV30,CAWSLGTTVYTF,TGTGCCTGGAGTTTGGGGACAACGGTTTACACCTTC
TRBD2,15,.,TRBJ2-7,TRBV6-1,CASSEIASGNYEQYF,TGTGCCAGCAGTGAAATAGCTAGCGGTAACTACGAGCAGTACTTC
.,13,.,TRBJ2-7,TRBV5-1,CASSSDSPYEQYF,TGCGCCAGCAGCTCGGACAGCCCCTACGAGCAGTACTTC
TRBD1,13,.,TRBJ2-7,TRBV6-5,CASRRDSDYEQYF,TGTGCCAGCCGCCGGGACAGCGACTACGAGCAGTACTTC
.,14,once,TRBJ1-1,TRBV6-5,CASSYLRGNTEAFF,TGTGCCAGCAGTTACCTTAGGGGTAATACTGAAGCTTTCTTT
.,12,.,TRBJ2-3,TRBV6-1,CASSQITDTQYF,TGTGCCAGCAGTCAGATCACAGATACGCAGTATTTT
.,13,.,TRBJ2-7,TRBV6-1,CASSPGFLYEQYF,TGTGCCAGCAGCCCAGGGTTTCTCTACGAGCAGTACTTC
.,13,.,TRBJ2-7,TRBV6-1,CASSSGIHYEQYF,TGTGCCAGCAGTTCCGGGATACACTACGAGCAGTACTTC
.,11,.,TRBJ1-1,TRBV10-3,CAIAQGTEAFF,TGTGCCATCGCGCAGGGTACTGAAGCTTTCTTT
TRBD1,16,.,TRBJ2-7,TRBV27,CASSFIRTGVQGEQYF,TGTGCCAGCAGTTTCATAAGGACAGGGGTTCAGGGCGAGCAGTACTTC
.,11,few,TRBJ1-5,TRBV28,CASSLVGTQHF,TGTGCCAGCAGTTTAGTGGGGACACAGCATTTT
.,17,.,TRBJ1-1,TRBV27,CASSSPSMGHMRAEAFF,TGTGCCAGCAGTTCCCCCTCGATGGGACATATGAGGGCTGAAGCTTTCTTT
.,14,once,TRBJ2-7,TRBV28,CASSLRGPAYEQYF,TGTGCCAGCAGTTTGCGAGGGCCGGCCTACGAGCAGTACTTC
.,12,.,TRBJ2-7,TRBV11-1,CASSLGVSEQYF,TGTGCCAGCAGCCTCGGGGTGAGCGAGCAGTACTTC
TRBD2,16,.,TRBJ2-7,TRBV4-2,CASSQDWLAGDYEQYF,TGTGCCAGCAGCCAAGACTGGCTAGCGGGGGATTACGAGCAGTACTTC